These T cell receptor beta chains were read from a single sample in a study of Graves' ophthalmopathy and Graves' hyperthyroidism. TCRdb re-called the multiplex PCR reads with MiXCR, one entry per CDR3 protein. This table has just over 600,000 distinct CDR3 sequences, about a fifth appearing once. Sample: peripheral blood. Receptors originate from a woman aged 18 to 35 with stable Graves' hyperthyroidism. Some clones in this sample may be carry-over from other donors' samples. Each CDR3 is given with its conserved first and last residue. The D gene is left open where the match is weak. Size is omitted from some rows. Given values are once, few, many or a class for expanded clones.

clone size	J gene	D gene	V gene	CDR3 protein	CDR3 DNA
many	TRBJ1-3	-	TRBV4-1	CASSQDPSRRSGNTIYF	TGCGCCAGCAGCCAAGATCCTTCTCGAAGGTCTGGAAACACCATATATTTT
many	TRBJ2-7	-	TRBV20-1	CSARSEGQIEYEQYF	TGCAGTGCTAGATCCGAGGGACAAATCGAATACGAGCAGTACTTC
-	TRBJ1-6	-	TRBV12-3/TRBV12-4	CASSFRHRNSPLHF	TGTGCCAGCAGTTTTAGGCACCGCAATTCACCCCTCCACTTT
-	TRBJ1-2	-	TRBV10-3	CAISVPEGGGYTF	TGTGCCATCAGTGTCCCAGAGGGGGGCGGCTACACCTTC
-	TRBJ2-2	-	TRBV6-9	CAGWDTPNTGELFF	TGTGCCGGTTGGGACACCCCGAACACCGGGGAGCTGTTTTTT
many	TRBJ2-7	-	TRBV15	CATSRDGEQYF	TGTGCCACCAGCAGAGACGGCGAGCAGTACTTC
many	TRBJ2-2	-	TRBV6-4	CASSEGGAGELFF	TGTGCCAGCAGTGAGGGGGGTGCCGGGGAGCTGTTTTTT
many	TRBJ1-1	TRBD1	TRBV6-5	CASSYLGQGAMNTEAFF	TGTGCCAGCAGTTACCTCGGACAGGGGGCTATGAACACTGAAGCTTTCTTT
-	TRBJ2-2	-	TRBV10-3	CAIRVGDTTGELFF	TGTGCCATCAGAGTGGGGGACACCACCGGGGAGCTGTTTTTT
many	TRBJ2-7	-	TRBV27	CASSPGTYSYEQYF	TGTGCCAGCAGCCCTGGGACTTACTCCTACGAGCAGTACTTC
many	TRBJ1-5	TRBD1	TRBV12-3/TRBV12-4	CASSYGTGDRQPQHF	TGTGCCAGCAGTTATGGGACAGGGGATCGGCAGCCCCAGCATTTT
many	TRBJ1-5	TRBD1	TRBV28	CASCGQVGQPQHF	TGTGCCAGTTGCGGACAGGTGGGTCAGCCCCAGCATTTT
few	TRBJ2-7	TRBD2	TRBV11-2	CASSFSGGEEQYF	TGTGCCAGCAGCTTCAGCGGGGGGGAAGAGCAGTACTTC
many	TRBJ2-5	-	TRBV5-1	CASSLDVAVQETQYF	TGCGCCAGCAGCTTGGATGTAGCGGTCCAAGAGACCCAGTACTTC
many	TRBJ2-7	TRBD2	TRBV6-2/TRBV6-3	CASSFLSGRTEQYF	TGTGCCAGCAGTTTCCTTAGCGGGAGGACCGAGCAGTACTTC
-	TRBJ2-7	TRBD1	TRBV25-1	CASSDARGPSNYEQYF	TGTGCCAGCAGTGACGCCAGGGGGCCTTCAAACTACGAGCAGTACTTC
many	TRBJ2-5	-	TRBV2	CASRRGLGETQYF	TGTGCCAGCAGGCGGGGGCTGGGAGAGACCCAGTACTTC
-	TRBJ2-7	TRBD2	TRBV25-1	CASSEWRLAGGPSTEQYF	TGTGCCAGCAGTGAATGGAGACTAGCGGGAGGGCCATCCACCGAGCAGTACTTC
once	TRBJ1-3	-	TRBV7-2	CASRRDGLSGNTIYF	TGTGCCAGCAGACGGGACGGCCTCTCTGGAAACACCATATATTTT
few	TRBJ2-7	-	TRBV20-1	CSASEGTTANEQYF	TGCAGTGCTAGCGAAGGGACAACCGCCAACGAGCAGTACTTC
many	TRBJ1-1	-	TRBV11-2	CASSLRERAEAFF	TGTGCCAGCAGCTTAAGAGAGAGGGCTGAAGCTTTCTTT
many	TRBJ2-7	TRBD2	TRBV11-2	CASSPRLAGDYEQYF	TGTGCCAGCAGCCCCCGACTAGCGGGGGACTACGAGCAGTACTTC
many	TRBJ2-7	-	TRBV11-3	CASSLLGALITYEQYF	TGTGCCAGCAGCTTATTGGGAGCGCTTATCACGTACGAGCAGTACTTC
-	TRBJ2-2	-	TRBV12-3/TRBV12-4	CASSVGARGASGELFF	TGTGCCAGCAGCGTTGGGGCCAGAGGGGCATCCGGGGAGCTGTTTTTT
-	TRBJ2-7	TRBD2	TRBV11-1	CASTVGGLAGIDEQYF	TGTGCCAGCACCGTAGGAGGACTAGCGGGGATCGACGAGCAGTACTTC
many	TRBJ1-6	-	TRBV6-5	CASSNPNSPLHF	TGTGCCAGCAGTAACCCGAATTCACCCCTCCACTTT
-	TRBJ2-7	TRBD1	TRBV2	CASSQPGTAGASDF	TGTGCCAGCAGCCAGCCGGGGACAGCCGGAGCCTCGGACTTC
many	TRBJ2-7	-	TRBV5-1	CASSLEPGRYEQYF	TGCGCCAGCAGCTTGGAACCGGGACGCTACGAGCAGTACTTC
few	TRBJ1-3	-	TRBV10-3	CAISDGWIVESGNTIYF	TGTGCCATCAGTGATGGGTGGATTGTTGAGTCTGGAAACACCATATATTTT
-	TRBJ1-6	-	TRBV18	CASSPLGGSGSPLHF	TGTGCCAGCTCACCCCTCGGGGGGTCCGGATCACCCCTCCACTTT
many	TRBJ2-7	-	TRBV7-8	CASSFRRDRSYEQYF	TGTGCCAGCAGTTTTCGGAGGGACAGATCCTACGAGCAGTACTTC
many	TRBJ2-7	TRBD1	TRBV2	CASSAGTGGLYEQYF	TGTGCCAGCAGTGCCGGGACAGGGGGCTTGTACGAGCAGTACTTC
many	TRBJ1-2	-	TRBV11-1	CASSSTLYGYTF	TGTGCCAGCAGCTCCACTTTGTATGGCTACACCTTC
many	TRBJ1-2	TRBD1	TRBV6-2/TRBV6-3	CASIQTGGPGYTF	TGTGCCAGCATACAGACAGGGGGTCCTGGCTACACCTTC
many	TRBJ2-6	TRBD1	TRBV6-1	CASSERQGASPSGANVLTF	TGTGCCAGCAGTGAGCGACAGGGGGCCTCGCCCTCTGGGGCCAACGTCCTGACTTTC